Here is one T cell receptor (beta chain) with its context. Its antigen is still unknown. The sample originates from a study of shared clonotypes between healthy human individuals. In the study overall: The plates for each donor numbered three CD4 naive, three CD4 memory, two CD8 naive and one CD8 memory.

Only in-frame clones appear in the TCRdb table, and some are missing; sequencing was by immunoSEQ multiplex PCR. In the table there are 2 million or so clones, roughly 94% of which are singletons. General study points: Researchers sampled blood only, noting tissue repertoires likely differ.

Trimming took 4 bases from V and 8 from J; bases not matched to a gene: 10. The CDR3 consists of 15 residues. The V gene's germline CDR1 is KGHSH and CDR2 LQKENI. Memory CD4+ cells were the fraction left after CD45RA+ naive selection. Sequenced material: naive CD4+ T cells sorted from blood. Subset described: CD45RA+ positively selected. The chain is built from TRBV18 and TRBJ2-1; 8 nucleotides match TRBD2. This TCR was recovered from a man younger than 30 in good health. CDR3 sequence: CASSHGTSLGHEQFF. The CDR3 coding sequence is TGTGCCAGCTCACACGGGACTAGTCTAGGCCATGAGCAGTTCTTC.